This TCR beta chain was identified in a study of T cell repertoires in cytomegalovirus infection. Background on the study: Recently identified HLA-C-restricted CMV epitopes and well-studied HLA-B-restricted CMV epitopes were used by the study.

Overall study findings and caveats: The ex vivo response was dominated by HLA-C-restricted CMV-specific TCR beta clonotypes.

This clonotype was detected only a few times. The antigen remains undetermined. The ends were cut back, 1 base at V and 1 base at J, with 7 bases in the middle. Germline CDR1 MGHRA, CDR2 YSYEKL. The CDR3 is 14 amino acids. TCRdb used MiXCR to reprocess the reads, holding one entry per CDR3 protein. This repertoire shows approximately 100,000 distinct CDR3 sequences, around 29% found once; its top ten account for about 81%. This chain links TRBV4-1 with TRBJ2-5; no firm D call. The receptor's source is a human donor in good health (CMV status not recorded). Some clones in this sample may be carry-over from other donors' samples. This material consisted of CD8+ T cells from cultured PBMCs, taken from culture after CMV antigen stimulation. CDR3 loop: CASSQVGLQETQYF. The CDR3 nucleotides are TGCGCCAGCAGCCAAGTGGGCCTCCAAGAGACCCAGTACTTC.